Listed below are T cell receptor beta chains from one sample, sequenced in a study of cytomegalovirus exposure and HLA in healthy donors. The method was immunoSEQ multiplex PCR; TCRdb's version includes in-frame clones alone and lacks a portion of them. Of roughly 180,000 clones listed, roughly 77% are singletons. The sequenced sample was PBMCs. All receptors derive from a woman aged 40 to 50 in good health and CMV-seropositive. Both conserved end residues are part of each CDR3. The D gene is left open where the match is weak. Clone sizes are given selectively: once, few, many, or a class where the clone is expanded.

>-|-|TRBJ2-7|TRBV15
TGTGCCACCAGCAGAGATCTAGGGGATTACTCCTACGAGCAGTACTTC
CATSRDLGDYSYEQYF
>-|-|TRBJ2-2|TRBV6-5
TGTGCCAGCATGCGGGTGCGCGCCGGGGAGCTGTTTTTT
CASMRVRAGELFF
>-|-|TRBJ2-7|TRBV10-3
TGTGCCATCAGCCAGGTGGACAGCTACGAGCAGTACTTC
CAISQVDSYEQYF
>TRBD2|-|TRBJ2-3|TRBV6-1
TGTGCCAGCAGTGGACTAGCGGGAGGGCCAGATACGCAGTATTTT
CASSGLAGGPDTQYF
>TRBD2|-|TRBJ2-7|TRBV5-5
TGTGCCAGCACCGGGACTAGCCGTGCCTACGAGCAGTACTTC
CASTGTSRAYEQYF
>TRBD2|once|TRBJ2-5|TRBV7-2
TGTGCCAGCAGCTTAGCGGGGACTAGCGGGCAAGAGACCCAGTACTTC
CASSLAGTSGQETQYF
>TRBD1|-|TRBJ1-6|TRBV27
TGTGCCAGCAGCCAGACAGGGCGGGATTCACCCCTCCACTTT
CASSQTGRDSPLHF
>TRBD1|-|TRBJ1-2|TRBV5-1
TGCGCCAGCAGCTGGGGACAGGGTAGCTATGGCTACACCTTC
CASSWGQGSYGYTF
>TRBD1|-|TRBJ2-2|TRBV5-6
TGTGCCAGCAGCCCCGGGACAGGGGGGCCCGGGGAGCTGTTTTTT
CASSPGTGGPGELFF
>TRBD2|few|TRBJ2-5|TRBV2
TGTGCCAGCCCAATTGGTAATGCGGGAGGGCCGGTCGAGACCCAGTACTTC
CASPIGNAGGPVETQYF
>-|-|TRBJ2-7|TRBV7-9
TGTGCCAGCAGCTTAGGACAGTCGGTCCTCTACGAGCAGTACTTC
CASSLGQSVLYEQYF
>-|-|TRBJ2-7|TRBV19
TGTGCCAGTAGTACTATGAACCTAGCGTCTAGCTCCTACGAGCAGTACTTC
CASSTMNLASSSYEQYF